This T cell receptor beta chain was identified during a study of T cell repertoires in cytomegalovirus infection. Study context: The public TCR beta signatures pointed to both CMV infection and matching HLA type.

Only a few counts were recorded for this clonotype. TCRdb re-called the reads through MiXCR, storing one row per CDR3 protein. The repertoire consists of approximately 100,000 distinct CDR3 sequences, with 23% occurring once and the leading ten covering roughly 43%. The sequenced material came from CD8+ T cells from PBMCs. The sequence was obtained from a human donor in good health (CMV status not recorded). Some clones in this sample may be carry-over from other donors' samples.

CDR3 coding DNA: TGTGCCAGCAGGAGGACTAGCGGGGCATCCTACGAGCAGTACTTC. This gives the protein CASRRTSGASYEQYF. The chain carries TRBV12-3 or TRBV12-4 and TRBJ2-7; 12 bases agree with TRBD2. The CDR3 spans 15 residues. V shed 6 bases, J shed 1 base, and the junction held 4 bases outside the gene matches.